These T cell receptor beta chains were read from a single sample in a study of shared clonotypes between healthy human individuals. The data were produced by immunoSEQ multiplex PCR, yet TCRdb's version contains in-frame clones alone and is incomplete. The data hold some 480,000 clones, with about 80% observed a single time. Sequencing input: PBMCs. The receptors shown here come from a middle-aged woman in good health. Some clones in this sample may be carry-over from other donors' samples. CDR3s leave out the opening cysteine and the closing phenylalanine or tryptophan.

v_call: TRBV10-3; j_call: TRBJ2-7; cdr3_aa: ATSGRESYEQY
v_call: TRBV19; j_call: TRBJ2-5; cdr3_aa: ASSNTPAGEETQY
v_call: TRBV9; j_call: TRBJ2-5; cdr3_aa: ASSVDQTLEETQY
v_call: TRBV6-5; j_call: TRBJ1-2; cdr3_aa: ASSPSFRYGYT
v_call: TRBV5-6; j_call: TRBJ2-1; cdr3_aa: ASSLGGETRNEQF
v_call: TRBV6-5; j_call: TRBJ1-3; cdr3_aa: ASSSRGMGNTIY
v_call: TRBV11-3; j_call: TRBJ2-7; cdr3_aa: ASSLRAPGQGIPHEQY
v_call: TRBV11-2; j_call: TRBJ1-5; cdr3_aa: ASSFDRLGQPQH
v_call: TRBV19; j_call: TRBJ2-3; cdr3_aa: ASSIPDASPSTDTQY
v_call: TRBV4-1; j_call: TRBJ1-5; cdr3_aa: ASSQVKGPGNQPQH
v_call: TRBV9; j_call: TRBJ2-5; cdr3_aa: ASSPNSGEQETQY
v_call: TRBV29-1; j_call: TRBJ2-1; cdr3_aa: SVLGGQNREQF
v_call: TRBV5-1; j_call: TRBJ2-3; cdr3_aa: ASSLEGFRADTQY
v_call: TRBV18; j_call: TRBJ2-1; cdr3_aa: ASSPPTGNNEQF
v_call: TRBV10-3; j_call: TRBJ2-3; cdr3_aa: ATEDRKSTDTQY
v_call: TRBV5-1; j_call: TRBJ2-1; cdr3_aa: ASSLALDYNEQF
v_call: TRBV19; j_call: TRBJ1-2; cdr3_aa: ASSLGARGYT
v_call: TRBV2; j_call: TRBJ2-1; cdr3_aa: ASRPGRGTHEQF
v_call: TRBV4-2; j_call: TRBJ2-7; cdr3_aa: ASSPYSGGTGHEQY
v_call: TRBV27; j_call: TRBJ2-7; cdr3_aa: ASSLRAGGYEQY
v_call: TRBV12-2; j_call: TRBJ2-3; cdr3_aa: ASRSTGGTSGRLNPGTDTQY
v_call: TRBV19; j_call: TRBJ2-5; cdr3_aa: ASSGGTGVRETQY
v_call: TRBV28; j_call: TRBJ2-5; cdr3_aa: ASRRFETQY
v_call: TRBV11-2; j_call: TRBJ2-3; cdr3_aa: ASSLKWDRGARTDTQY
v_call: TRBV5-1; j_call: TRBJ2-2; cdr3_aa: ASSVRTGGAAGELF
v_call: TRBV27; j_call: TRBJ1-1; cdr3_aa: ASSLSGGVRNTEAF
v_call: TRBV2; j_call: TRBJ2-3; cdr3_aa: ASSASGRARDTQY
v_call: TRBV2; j_call: TRBJ2-4; cdr3_aa: ASSHETGSDIQY
v_call: TRBV6-1; j_call: TRBJ2-7; cdr3_aa: ASSVADLVSHEQY
v_call: TRBV6-4; j_call: TRBJ1-5; cdr3_aa: ASSDSPGEGQPQH
v_call: TRBV19; j_call: TRBJ2-5; cdr3_aa: ASSIAAGQETQY
v_call: TRBV18; j_call: TRBJ2-6; cdr3_aa: ASSPTSGGGANVLT
v_call: TRBV5-1; j_call: TRBJ1-1; cdr3_aa: ASSLQGGTEAF
v_call: TRBV28; j_call: TRBJ2-3; cdr3_aa: ASTPLVGAADTQY
v_call: TRBV27; j_call: TRBJ2-5; cdr3_aa: ASSPHLRAIQETQY
v_call: TRBV28; j_call: TRBJ1-1; cdr3_aa: ASRVGETEAF
v_call: TRBV7-9; j_call: TRBJ2-7; cdr3_aa: ASSLPLGYEQY
v_call: TRBV5-1; j_call: TRBJ2-5; cdr3_aa: ASSSGTLGETQY
v_call: TRBV19; j_call: NA; cdr3_aa: ASSITGTYEQY
v_call: TRBV7-9; j_call: TRBJ1-1; cdr3_aa: ASSLTQLTEAF
v_call: TRBV5-1; j_call: TRBJ1-5; cdr3_aa: ASSLGGARGNQPQH
v_call: TRBV6-1; j_call: TRBJ2-7; cdr3_aa: ASSEDRSGNPYEQY
v_call: TRBV4-2; j_call: TRBJ2-6; cdr3_aa: ASSQVGGRSSGANVLT
v_call: TRBV5-1; j_call: TRBJ2-5; cdr3_aa: ASSPRLAGGPSETQY
v_call: TRBV2; j_call: TRBJ2-7; cdr3_aa: ASSMLYEQY
v_call: TRBV7-2; j_call: TRBJ2-2; cdr3_aa: ASSLSPSGNTGELF
v_call: TRBV30; j_call: TRBJ1-2; cdr3_aa: AWRIASGYT
v_call: TRBV7-3; j_call: TRBJ2-3; cdr3_aa: ASSPGYTDTQY
v_call: TRBV19; j_call: TRBJ1-1; cdr3_aa: ASSTPQGRWTEAF
v_call: TRBV19; j_call: TRBJ2-4; cdr3_aa: ASSPGGTGVAKNIQY
v_call: TRBV10-3; j_call: TRBJ2-1; cdr3_aa: ATEGQGGYNEQF
v_call: TRBV18; j_call: NA; cdr3_aa: ASSSRQQETQY
v_call: TRBV7-3; j_call: TRBJ1-1; cdr3_aa: ASSFPGENTEAF
v_call: TRBV7-2; j_call: TRBJ1-4; cdr3_aa: ASSPGGGTNEKLF
v_call: TRBV6-5; j_call: TRBJ2-7; cdr3_aa: ASRGGGREQY
v_call: TRBV5-1; j_call: TRBJ1-4; cdr3_aa: ASSRGQGMTNEKLF
v_call: TRBV7-3; j_call: TRBJ2-3; cdr3_aa: ASSLGGPMDTQY
v_call: TRBV10-3; j_call: TRBJ2-2; cdr3_aa: AISETGRLF
v_call: TRBV30; j_call: TRBJ1-1; cdr3_aa: AWSVHTGGTEAF
v_call: TRBV4-3; j_call: TRBJ2-7; cdr3_aa: ASSFERPYEQY